One and the same sample provided the 22 T cell receptor beta chains below, sequenced in a study of cytomegalovirus exposure and HLA in healthy donors. PCR used 60 Vbeta primers and 13 Jbeta primers. Clones were sequenced by immunoSEQ multiplex PCR, and TCRdb holds only the in-frame ones, with some missing. This table has some 110,000 clones, 13% to 15% appearing once. Sequencing was done on a sample of PBMCs. The source of these receptors is a female donor in good health and CMV-seronegative.

The chain recombines TRBV18 with TRBJ2-1; the match to TRBD2 covers 11 bases. The length of the CDR3 is 16 residues. Germline V lookup: CDR1 KGHSH, CDR2 LQKENI. The V gene end was trimmed by 3 bases and the J gene end by 5 bases; junction bases not matched to a gene: 6. CDR3 residues: CASSPSLAGGNNEQFF. In nucleotides, the CDR3 is TGTGCCAGCTCACCCAGCTTAGCGGGGGGGAACAATGAGCAGTTCTTC.

Only a few counts were recorded for this clone. CDR3 coding DNA: TGTGCCAGCAGCACAGGGACAGGGGGTGAAGGCTACACCTTC. This translates into CASSTGTGGEGYTF. This chain connects TRBV5-4 to TRBJ1-2, with TRBD1 matching 11 bases. Germline V lookup: CDR1 SGHNT, CDR2 YYREEE (reference sequence). There are 14 residues in the CDR3. The trim removed 4 bases at V and 8 bases at J, leaving 7 bases unmatched. The full variable domain, completed using reference TRBV5-4 and TRBJ1-2, is ETGVTQSPTHLIKTRGQQVTLRCSSQSGHNTVSWYQQALGQGPQFIFQYYREEENGRGNFPPRFSGLQFPNYSSELNVNALELDDSALYLCASSTGTGGEGYTFGSGTRLTVV.

CDR3 amino acids: CASSLELAKNIQYF. DNA of the CDR3: TGCGCCAGCAGCTTGGAACTAGCCAAAAACATTCAGTACTTC. The gene calls are TRBV5-1 and TRBJ2-4; no clear D gene. V lost 0 bases and J lost 0, with 4 bases in between. The CDR3 spans 14 residues. Germline V lookup: CDR1 SGHRS, CDR2 YFSETQ. The full variable domain, in which reference TRBV5-1 and TRBJ2-4 provide the parts outside the CDR3, is KAGVTQTPRYLIKTRGQQVTLSCSPISGHRSVSWYQQTPGQGLQFLFEYFSETQRNKGNFPGRFSGRQFSNSRSEMNVSTLELGDSALYLCASSLELAKNIQYFGAGTRLSVL.

The chain has TRBV10-3 and TRBJ2-1; tentative D call: TRBD1 (6 bases). The CDR3 spans 12 residues. CDR1 and CDR2 from the germline V gene are ENHRY and SYGVKD. Trimming pared 10 bases from V and 8 bases from J, leaving 15 bases between. The CDR3 protein is CATRGDGDEQFF. The CDR3 nucleotides are TGTGCCACCAGGGGAGATGGGGATGAGCAGTTCTTC.

This sequence joins TRBV30 and TRBJ2-7, with D possibly being TRBD1 (6 bases). Germline CDR1 is GTSNPN and CDR2 is SVGIG (reference sequence). The CDR3 covers 14 residues. The V gene lost 0 bases and the J gene lost 7 bases, with 16 bases spanning the gap. CDR3: CAWSVKGGNDEQYF. The CDR3 bases are TGTGCCTGGAGTGTTAAAGGGGGAAACGATGAGCAGTACTTC.

CDR3 residues: CASCVGQGYGYTF. In DNA, the CDR3 is TGTGCCAGCTGCGTGGGACAGGGCTATGGCTACACCTTC. V and J are TRBV7-9 and TRBJ1-2, with 9 nucleotides matching TRBD1. CDR3 size: 13 residues. Trimming removed 8 bases from V and 4 bases from J; junction bases left unmatched: 5. Germline V lookup: CDR1 SEHNR, CDR2 FQNEAQ (reference sequence). The complete variable domain, with remaining parts taken from reference TRBV7-9 and TRBJ1-2, reads DTGVSQNPRHKITKRGQNVTFRCDPISEHNRLYWYRQTLGQGPEFLTYFQNEAQLEKSRLLSDRFSAERPKGSFSTLEIQRTEQGDSAMYLCASCVGQGYGYTFGSGTRLTVV.

The chain combines TRBV2 with TRBJ2-7; maybe TRBD1 (6 bases). The germline V and J ends were trimmed by 6 bases and 1 base, with 13 bases remaining between them. The CDR3 loop spans 14 amino acids. The germline CDR1 and CDR2 sequences are SNHLY and FYNNEI. The CDR3 is CASRLTGTSYEQYF. DNA for the CDR3: TGTGCCAGCAGGTTAACCGGGACATCCTACGAGCAGTACTTC. The full variable domain, in which reference TRBV2 and TRBJ2-7 provide the parts outside the CDR3, is EPEVTQTPSHQVTQMGQEVILRCVPISNHLYFYWYRQILGQKVEFLVSFYNNEISEKSEIFDDQFSVERPDGSNFTLKIRSTKLEDSAMYFCASRLTGTSYEQYFGPGTRLTVT.

The chain joins TRBV5-8 to TRBJ2-7, with 10 bases that match TRBD1. The V segment lost 3 bases and the J segment 4 bases; nucleotides outside the gene matches: 1. The germline gives CDR1 SGHTS, CDR2 YDEGEE. The CDR3 contains 13 residues. CDR3: CASSSDRGYEQYF. In nucleotides, the CDR3 is TGTGCCAGCAGCTCGGACAGGGGGTACGAGCAGTACTTC.

The sample holds a few counts of this clone. J is TRBJ1-2 and V is TRBV7-2; TRBD1 might be the D (5 bases). CDR1 is SGHTA and CDR2 is FQGNSA in the germline V gene. CDR3 size: 14 residues. V was shortened by 1 base and J by 4 bases, with 10 bases between the two germline ends. CDR3 sequence reads: CASSLDGRAYGYTF. CDR3 in DNA: TGTGCCAGCAGCTTAGACGGCAGGGCCTATGGCTACACCTTC.

This clone was observed a single time. V and J are TRBV5-6 and TRBJ2-7; no clear D gene. The CDR3 extends over 13 amino acids. V lost 0 bases and J lost 5, with 9 bases in between. The V gene's germline CDR1 is SGHDT and CDR2 YYEEEE. CDR3 amino acids: CASSLGASHEQYF. The CDR3 nucleotides read TGTGCCAGCAGCTTGGGTGCAAGCCACGAGCAGTACTTC.

The table lists this clone with a few counts. The chain couples TRBV7-2 to TRBJ2-7; the match to TRBD1 covers 8 bases. CDR1 and CDR2 from the germline V gene are SGHTA and FQGNSA. The CDR3 loop spans 17 amino acids. V shed 4 bases, J shed 0 bases, and the junction held 11 bases outside the gene matches. The CDR3 spells CASSSLPGQASSYEQYF. The DNA for the CDR3 is TGTGCCAGCAGCTCCCTCCCGGGACAGGCGAGCTCCTACGAGCAGTACTTC.

The chain joins TRBV11-2 to TRBJ2-6; possibly TRBD1 for D (6 bases). Germline V gene lookup returns CDR1 SGHAT and CDR2 FQNNGV. The V end lost 3 bases, the J end lost 0 bases, and 12 bases lay between the germline ends. The CDR3 runs 17 residues. Here the CDR3 DNA reads TGTGCCAGCAGCTTCAGGGGTACGTTCTCTGGGGCCAACGTCCTGACTTTC. This gives the protein CASSFRGTFSGANVLTF. The full variable domain, its missing parts supplied by reference TRBV11-2 and TRBJ2-6, is EAGVAQSPRYKIIEKRQSVAFWCNPISGHATLYWYQQILGQGPKLLIQFQNNGVVDDSQLPKDRFSAERLKGVDSTLKIQPAKLEDSAVYLCASSFRGTFSGANVLTFGAGSRLTVL.

This clone was counted between two and nine times. V and J are TRBV2 and TRBJ2-1, with D unclear. The germline V gene has CDR1 SNHLY and CDR2 FYNNEI. This CDR3 comprises 12 residues. Trimming stripped 5 bases from V and 7 bases from J, with 9 bases between. As DNA, the CDR3 is TGTGCCAGCAGTAGCTTTAGAAATGAGCAGTTCTTC. Its translation is CASSSFRNEQFF.

The chain combines TRBV19 with TRBJ2-5; D gene uncertain. The germline V gene encodes CDR1 LNHDA and CDR2 SQIVND (reference sequence). Deletions cut 5 bases from V and 7 bases from J, with 17 bases between. The length of the CDR3 is 14 residues. CDR3 sequence reads: CASSPSAGPGTQYF. CDR3 DNA: TGTGCCAGTAGTCCTTCCGCCGGTCCTGGGACCCAGTACTTC.

The rearrangement links TRBV20-1 to TRBJ1-1; tentative D call: TRBD1 (6 bases). CDR1 DFQATT and CDR2 SNEGSKA come from the germline V gene (reference sequence). The CDR3 loop spans 11 amino acids. V dropped 3 bases and J dropped 8 bases, with 10 bases sitting between them. CDR3 bases: TGCAGTGCTAGGGCGGACAGAGAAGCTTTCTTT. Translated, it gives CSARADREAFF.

The genes are TRBV4-1 and TRBJ1-1; tentative D call: TRBD1 (6 bases). This CDR3 has 13 residues. Germline CDR1 and CDR2: MGHRA and YSYEKL. Trimming shortened V by 8 bases and J by 2 bases, and 12 bases separated the two germline ends. CDR3 residues: CASQGWRNTEAFF. For the CDR3, the DNA is TGCGCCAGCCAGGGGTGGCGAAACACTGAAGCTTTCTTT.

The rearrangement joins TRBV29-1 to TRBJ2-2; D uncertain. V was cut by 4 bases and J by 0 bases, with 3 bases left in between. The CDR3 spans 12 residues. CDR1 is SQVTM and CDR2 is ANQGSEA in the germline V gene. The chain's CDR3 is CSVAANTGELFF. The CDR3 DNA follows: TGCAGCGTTGCAGCGAACACCGGGGAGCTGTTTTTT.

The chain combines TRBV19 with TRBJ1-1, with a possible D match to TRBD1 (5 bases). Germline V gene data show CDR1 as LNHDA and CDR2 as SQIVND (reference sequence). V lost 3 bases and J 0 bases, leaving 11 bases between the germline ends. CDR3 length: 15 residues. In DNA form, the CDR3 reads TGTGCCAGTAGTATTGAATGGACATTGAACACTGAAGCTTTCTTT. Its translation is CASSIEWTLNTEAFF. The full variable domain, with the rest looked up from reference TRBV19 and TRBJ1-1, is DGGITQSPKYLFRKEGQNVTLSCEQNLNHDAMYWYRQDPGQGLRLIYYSQIVNDFQKGDIAEGYSVSREKKESFPLTVTSAQKNPTAFYLCASSIEWTLNTEAFFGQGTRLTVV.

This clone was detected a few times. The chain joins TRBV6-5 to TRBJ2-7; TRBD2 matches at 11 bases. There are 14 residues in the CDR3. CDR1 is MNHEY and CDR2 is SVGAGI in the germline V gene. V lost 5 bases to trimming and J lost 7 bases; unmatched junction nucleotides: 7. CDR3: CASSKLAGVKEQYF. In nucleotides, the CDR3 is TGTGCCAGCAGTAAACTAGCGGGAGTAAAAGAGCAGTACTTC.

This clone was seen a handful of times. The J gene is TRBJ2-3, the V gene TRBV4-1; tentative D call: TRBD1 (6 bases). The germline gives CDR1 MGHRA, CDR2 YSYEKL. The V gene lost 4 bases and the J gene lost 1 base, with 21 bases spanning the gap. The CDR3 length is 18 residues. The CDR3: CASSPIIRTARGTDTQYF. In DNA form, the CDR3 reads TGCGCCAGCAGCCCCATAATCCGGACAGCCAGGGGCACAGATACGCAGTATTTT.

This clone came up a few times. The V gene is TRBV2, the J gene TRBJ2-5; TRBD2 agrees at 8 bases. Germline-derived CDR1 and CDR2 are SNHLY and FYNNEI. This CDR3 is 16 amino acids long. V was clipped by 3 bases and J by 3 bases; unmatched bases: 9. The CDR3 spells CASSEGAVGGEETQYF. In nucleotides, the CDR3 is TGTGCCAGCAGTGAGGGTGCGGTCGGGGGGGAAGAGACCCAGTACTTC.

The chain links TRBV5-1 to TRBJ2-2; 10 bases align to TRBD1. The CDR3 sequence is 15 residues long. V was pared by 4 bases and J by 1 base, with 1 base of the junction left unmatched. Germline assignment: CDR1 SGHRS and CDR2 YFSETQ. For the CDR3, the DNA is TGCGCCAGCAGCGGACAGGGGGGGAACACCGGGGAGCTGTTTTTT. Amino acid sequence: CASSGQGGNTGELFF.